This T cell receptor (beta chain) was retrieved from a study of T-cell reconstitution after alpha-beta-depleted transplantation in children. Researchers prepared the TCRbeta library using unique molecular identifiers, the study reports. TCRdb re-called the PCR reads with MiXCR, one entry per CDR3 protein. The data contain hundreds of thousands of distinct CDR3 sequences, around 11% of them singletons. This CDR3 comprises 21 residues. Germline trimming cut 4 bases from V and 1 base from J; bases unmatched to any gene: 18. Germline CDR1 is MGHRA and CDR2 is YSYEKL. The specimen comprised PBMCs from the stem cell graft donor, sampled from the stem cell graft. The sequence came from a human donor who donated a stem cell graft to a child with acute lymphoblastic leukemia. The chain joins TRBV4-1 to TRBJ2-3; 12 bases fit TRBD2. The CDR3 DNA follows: TGCGCCAGCAGCCGTAGTTTCGTAACTAGCGGGGGGTCCGGCGGCACAGATACGCAGTATTTT. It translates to CASSRSFVTSGGSGGTDTQYF.